Below, 13 T cell receptor beta chains from the same sample are listed, as sequenced in a study of CD8 T cells in ankylosing spondylitis. MiXCR, applied by TCRdb to the 5' RACE reads, yields one record per CDR3 protein. The repertoire has more than 35,000 distinct CDR3 sequences, roughly 2.5% of them found once; the top ten carry roughly 4.4%. The material sequenced was blood, either unsorted or a sorted T cell fraction (not recorded which). These receptors originate from a male donor with ankylosing spondylitis or in good health (not recorded which).

The sample holds many counts of this clonotype. The gene calls are TRBV9 and TRBJ2-3; D gene unclear. Trimming took off 6 bases at V and 2 bases at J, with 10 bases between the two ends. Germline assignment: CDR1 SGDLS and CDR2 YYNGEE. CDR3 length: 13 amino acids. Written as DNA, the CDR3 is TGTGCCAGCAAGGCCAGAACCACAGATACGCAGTATTTT. Translating gives CASKARTTDTQYF.

In its sample, this clonotype was seen many times. This sequence joins TRBV9 and TRBJ2-1; no clear D gene. Germline V gives CDR1 SGDLS, CDR2 YYNGEE. The V end was cut by 2 bases, the J end by 9 bases, with 12 bases between. The CDR3 runs 13 residues. CDR3 coding DNA: TGTGCCAGCAGCGTCCGAGTCCCAGGTGAGCAGTTCTTC. This translates into CASSVRVPGEQFF.

This clonotype was counted at least ten times. This chain joins TRBV9 and TRBJ2-1; 8 nucleotides agree with TRBD2. The CDR3 runs to 13 residues. The ends lost 2 bases at V and 12 bases at J; junction bases unmatched: 7. Germline loops: CDR1 SGDLS, CDR2 YYNGEE. Here the CDR3 DNA reads TGTGCCAGCAGCGTGGGAAGGACTAGCAGGCAGTTCTTC. Translation: CASSVGRTSRQFF.

This clonotype was counted ten times or more. The chain is built from TRBV9 and TRBJ1-3; D might be TRBD1 (6 bases). Germline values: CDR1 SGDLS, CDR2 YYNGEE. The CDR3 extends over 16 amino acids. V was shortened by 0 bases and J by 9 bases, with 19 bases between the two germline ends. CDR3 in amino acids: CASSVAAAQTGSTIYF. CDR3 in DNA: TGTGCCAGCAGCGTAGCTGCGGCACAAACAGGGAGCACCATATATTTT.

This clonotype was recorded many times. The rearrangement links TRBV9 to TRBJ1-1, with D unclear. The length of the CDR3 is 15 residues. Per the germline V gene, CDR1 is SGDLS and CDR2 is YYNGEE. V was shortened by 0 bases and J by 2 bases, with 11 bases between the two germline ends. The CDR3 nucleotides are TGTGCCAGCAGCGTAGCGGCCCTCTACAACACTGAAGCTTTCTTT. It translates to CASSVAALYNTEAFF.

The chain is built from TRBV9 and TRBJ2-7; D uncertain. Germline lookup yields CDR1 SGDLS and CDR2 YYNGEE. The CDR3 covers 13 residues. V was trimmed by 4 bases and J by 3 bases, leaving 11 bases between them. The CDR3 DNA reads TGTGCCAGCAGCCCGGGTCCCCTCTACGAGCAGTACTTC. Amino acids: CASSPGPLYEQYF.

This clonotype was found many times. The chain links TRBV9 to TRBJ1-6, with 7 positions matching TRBD1. This CDR3 is built from 16 residues. Losses at the gene ends were 0 bases for V and 7 bases for J; bases not matched to a gene: 7. Germline-derived CDR1 and CDR2 are SGDLS and YYNGEE. CDR3: CASSVGTRGMNSPLHF. DNA of the CDR3: TGTGCCAGCAGCGTAGGGACCAGGGGGATGAATTCACCCCTCCACTTT. Combining the CDR3 with reference TRBV9 and TRBJ1-6 gives the whole variable domain DSGVTQTPKHLITATGQRVTLRCSPRSGDLSVYWYQQSLDQGLQFLIQYYNGEERAKGNILERFSAQQFPDLHSELNLSSLELGDSALYFCASSVGTRGMNSPLHFGNGTRLTVT.

This clonotype occurred many times. This sequence joins TRBV9 and TRBJ2-5, with D unclear. Trimming pared 0 bases from V and 5 bases from J, leaving 11 bases between. This CDR3 has 14 amino acids. Germline CDR1 and CDR2: SGDLS and YYNGEE. CDR3 sequence (DNA): TGTGCCAGCAGCGTAGGATTCGGTTATGAGACCCAGTACTTC. Its translation is CASSVGFGYETQYF. Based on the CDR3 plus reference TRBV9 and TRBJ2-5, the full variable domain is DSGVTQTPKHLITATGQRVTLRCSPRSGDLSVYWYQQSLDQGLQFLIQYYNGEERAKGNILERFSAQQFPDLHSELNLSSLELGDSALYFCASSVGFGYETQYFGPGTRLLVL.

This clonotype has a count of ten or more. The gene calls are TRBV9 and TRBJ2-7, with 9 bases aligning to TRBD1. Germline loops: CDR1 SGDLS, CDR2 YYNGEE. CDR3 size: 17 residues. Germline trimming cut 3 bases from V and 6 bases from J; bases unmatched to any gene: 16. The CDR3 region has the DNA TGTGCCAGCAGCGCCCAACCACCGGGACAGGGTAGATCCGAGCAGTACTTC. It is translated as CASSAQPPGQGRSEQYF. Full variable domain (outside the CDR3, taken from reference TRBV9 and TRBJ2-7): DSGVTQTPKHLITATGQRVTLRCSPRSGDLSVYWYQQSLDQGLQFLIQYYNGEERAKGNILERFSAQQFPDLHSELNLSSLELGDSALYFCASSAQPPGQGRSEQYFGPGTRLTVT.

This clonotype was detected ten times or more. J is TRBJ2-1 and V is TRBV9, with 7 bases lining up with TRBD2. CDR1 is SGDLS and CDR2 is YYNGEE in the germline V gene. CDR3 length: 16 residues. V gave up 0 bases and J gave up 0 bases; unmatched junction bases: 3. CDR3 protein: CASSVGTSASYNEQFF. The CDR3, as DNA: TGTGCCAGCAGCGTAGGAACTAGCGCCTCCTACAATGAGCAGTTCTTC.

In this sample, this clonotype turned up many times. V and J are TRBV9 and TRBJ2-2; D is unresolved. CDR1 and CDR2 (germline): SGDLS, YYNGEE. V shed 0 bases and J shed 7 bases, with 7 bases lying between them. The CDR3 runs 13 residues. Written as DNA, the CDR3 is TGTGCCAGCAGCGTAGAGTCCGGCGGGGAGCTGTTTTTT. Translation: CASSVESGGELFF.

The sample holds many counts of this clonotype. The chain recombines TRBV9 with TRBJ2-3; D remains unclear. CDR1 is SGDLS and CDR2 is YYNGEE in the germline V gene. The germline V and J ends were trimmed by 0 bases and 5 bases, with 10 bases remaining between them. This CDR3 is 14 amino acids long. CDR3 in DNA: TGTGCCAGCAGCGTAGTATCAGGCGAAGATACGCAGTATTTT. Translated: CASSVVSGEDTQYF.

This clonotype was seen ten or more times. The gene calls are TRBV9 and TRBJ2-7; 7 bases agree with TRBD1. V gave up 0 bases and J gave up 4 bases; unmatched junction bases: 7. The CDR3 has 15 amino acids. From germline, CDR1 is SGDLS and CDR2 YYNGEE. The CDR3 here is CASSVGGQPLYEQYF. DNA for the CDR3: TGTGCCAGCAGCGTAGGGGGACAGCCATTATACGAGCAGTACTTC.